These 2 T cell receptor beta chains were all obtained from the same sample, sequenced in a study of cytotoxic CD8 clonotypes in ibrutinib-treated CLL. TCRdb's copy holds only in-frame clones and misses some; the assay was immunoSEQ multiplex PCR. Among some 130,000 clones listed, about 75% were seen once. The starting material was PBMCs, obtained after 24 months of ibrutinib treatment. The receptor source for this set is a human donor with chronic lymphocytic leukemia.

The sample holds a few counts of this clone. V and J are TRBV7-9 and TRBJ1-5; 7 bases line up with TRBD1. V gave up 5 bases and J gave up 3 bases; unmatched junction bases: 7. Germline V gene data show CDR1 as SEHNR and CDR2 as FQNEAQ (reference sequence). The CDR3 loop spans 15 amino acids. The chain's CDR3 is CASSHGTAANQPQHF. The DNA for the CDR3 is TGTGCCAGCAGCCACGGGACAGCAGCCAATCAGCCCCAGCATTTT. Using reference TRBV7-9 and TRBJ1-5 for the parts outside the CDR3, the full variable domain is DTGVSQNPRHKITKRGQNVTFRCDPISEHNRLYWYRQTLGQGPEFLTYFQNEAQLEKSRLLSDRFSAERPKGSFSTLEIQRTEQGDSAMYLCASSHGTAANQPQHFGDGTRLSIL.

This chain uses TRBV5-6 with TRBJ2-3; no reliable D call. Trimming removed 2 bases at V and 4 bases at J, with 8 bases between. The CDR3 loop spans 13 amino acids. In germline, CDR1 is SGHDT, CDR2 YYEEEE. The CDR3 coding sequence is TGTGCCAGCAGCTTACCTTTCGCAGATACGCAGTATTTT. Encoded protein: CASSLPFADTQYF.